This TCR beta chain was captured by sequencing in a study of T cell responses to AZD1222 COVID-19 vaccine. Overall study findings and caveats: Without day 14 samples, only post-peak T cell repertoires were studied. The sample set comprised mostly white British donors with more females, and clonal diversity was possibly underestimated. Spike-spanning, vaccine-associated CD4 TCRs were dominant at 160-218 and 743-854. In the spike-specific TCR repertoire, nearly half reportedly target unmutated variant regions.

Here immunoSEQ multiplex PCR was the method, and the copy in TCRdb shows in-frame clones only, minus some. The table shows 77,000 or so clones, with roughly 94% occurring only once. Details on this clone: The antigen remains unidentified.

CDR3 size: 15 residues. V lost 5 bases and J lost 2; bases outside the gene matches: 4. Germline lookup yields CDR1 LNHDA and CDR2 SQIVND (reference sequence). Sequencing was performed on peripheral blood, taken on day 0 of MenACWY control vaccination. This clonotype originated in an adult in good health. The V and J genes are TRBV19 and TRBJ1-5; 9 bases are a match to TRBD1. Written as DNA, the CDR3 is TGTGCCAGTAGTCTGAGGGACAGGGGCAATCAGCCCCAGCATTTT. It yields the protein CASSLRDRGNQPQHF. Looking up the rest from reference TRBV19 and TRBJ1-5 gives the full variable domain: DGGITQSPKYLFRKEGQNVTLSCEQNLNHDAMYWYRQDPGQGLRLIYYSQIVNDFQKGDIAEGYSVSREKKESFPLTVTSAQKNPTAFYLCASSLRDRGNQPQHFGDGTRLSIL.